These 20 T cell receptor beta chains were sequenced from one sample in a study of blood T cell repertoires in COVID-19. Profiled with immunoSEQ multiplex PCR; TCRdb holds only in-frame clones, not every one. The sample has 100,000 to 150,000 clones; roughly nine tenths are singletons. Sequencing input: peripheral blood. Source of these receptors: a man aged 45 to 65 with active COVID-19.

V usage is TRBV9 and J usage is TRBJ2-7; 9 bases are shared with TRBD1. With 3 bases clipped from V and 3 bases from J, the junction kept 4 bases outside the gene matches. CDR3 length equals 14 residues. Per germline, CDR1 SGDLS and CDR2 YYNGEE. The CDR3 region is CASSDTGGGYEQYF. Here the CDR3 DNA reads TGTGCCAGCAGCGATACAGGGGGCGGCTACGAGCAGTACTTC.

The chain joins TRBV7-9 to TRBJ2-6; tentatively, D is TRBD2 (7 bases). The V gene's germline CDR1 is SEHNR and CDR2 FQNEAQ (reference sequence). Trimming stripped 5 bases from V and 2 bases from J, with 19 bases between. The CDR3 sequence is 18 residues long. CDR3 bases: TGTGCCAGCAGCCCTAGGGGGGGGCGAGGTGCTGGGGCCAACGTCCTGACTTTC. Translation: CASSPRGGRGAGANVLTF.

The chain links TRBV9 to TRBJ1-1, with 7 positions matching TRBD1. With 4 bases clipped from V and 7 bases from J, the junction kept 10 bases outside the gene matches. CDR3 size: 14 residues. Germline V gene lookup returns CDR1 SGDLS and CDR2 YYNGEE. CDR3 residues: CASSRRGQDHEAFF. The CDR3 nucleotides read TGTGCCAGCAGCAGAAGAGGACAGGACCATGAAGCTTTCTTT.

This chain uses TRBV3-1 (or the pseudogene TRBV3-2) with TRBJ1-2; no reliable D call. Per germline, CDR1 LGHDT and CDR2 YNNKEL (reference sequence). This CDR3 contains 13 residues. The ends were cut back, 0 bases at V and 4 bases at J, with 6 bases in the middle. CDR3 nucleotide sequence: TGTGCCAGCAGCCAAGATACAACCTATGGCTACACCTTC. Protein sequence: CASSQDTTYGYTF.

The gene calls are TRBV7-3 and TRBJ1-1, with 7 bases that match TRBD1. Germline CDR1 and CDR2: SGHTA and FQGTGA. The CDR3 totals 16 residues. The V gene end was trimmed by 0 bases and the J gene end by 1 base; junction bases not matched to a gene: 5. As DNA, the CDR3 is TGTGCCAGCAGCTTAACGCGACAGGGTCCGAACACTGAAGCTTTCTTT. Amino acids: CASSLTRQGPNTEAFF.

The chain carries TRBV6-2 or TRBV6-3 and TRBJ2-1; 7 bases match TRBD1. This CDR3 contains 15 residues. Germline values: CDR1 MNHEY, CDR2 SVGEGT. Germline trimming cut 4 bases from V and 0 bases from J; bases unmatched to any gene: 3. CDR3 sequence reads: CASSSWDSSYNEQFF. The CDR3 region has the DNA TGTGCCAGCAGTTCATGGGACAGCTCCTACAATGAGCAGTTCTTC.

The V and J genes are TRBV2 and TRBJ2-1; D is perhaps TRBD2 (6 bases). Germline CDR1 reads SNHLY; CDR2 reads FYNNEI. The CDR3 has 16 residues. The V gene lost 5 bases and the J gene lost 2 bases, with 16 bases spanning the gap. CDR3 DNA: TGTGCCAGCAGTCGCGACGGGGGTCCCCCCTACAATGAGCAGTTCTTC. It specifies CASSRDGGPPYNEQFF.

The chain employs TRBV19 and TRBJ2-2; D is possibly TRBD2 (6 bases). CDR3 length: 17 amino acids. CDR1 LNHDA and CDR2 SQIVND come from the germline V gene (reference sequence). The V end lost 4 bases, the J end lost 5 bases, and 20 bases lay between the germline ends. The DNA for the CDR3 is TGTGCCAGTAGTACCAGGGACTTCGGACGAGGAACCGGGGAGCTGTTTTTT. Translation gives CASSTRDFGRGTGELFF.

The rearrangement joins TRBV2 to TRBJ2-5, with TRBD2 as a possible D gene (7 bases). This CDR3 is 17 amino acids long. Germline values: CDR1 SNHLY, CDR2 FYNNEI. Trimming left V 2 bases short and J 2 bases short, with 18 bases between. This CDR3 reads CASSETPGGVKQETQYF. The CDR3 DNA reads TGTGCCAGCAGTGAAACCCCGGGGGGCGTAAAACAAGAGACCCAGTACTTC.

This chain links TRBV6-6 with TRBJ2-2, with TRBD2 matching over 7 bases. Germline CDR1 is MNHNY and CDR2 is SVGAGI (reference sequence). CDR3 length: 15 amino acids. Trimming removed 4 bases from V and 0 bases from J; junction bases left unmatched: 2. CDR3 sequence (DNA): TGTGCCAGCAGTTCTACTAGCGCGAACACCGGGGAGCTGTTTTTT. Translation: CASSSTSANTGELFF.

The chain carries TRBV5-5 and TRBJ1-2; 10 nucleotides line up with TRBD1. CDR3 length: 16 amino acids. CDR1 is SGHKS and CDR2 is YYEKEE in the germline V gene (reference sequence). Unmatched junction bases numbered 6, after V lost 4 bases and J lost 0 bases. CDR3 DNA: TGTGCCAGCAGCAGACAGGGGGCTCCCTCTAACTATGGCTACACCTTC. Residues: CASSRQGAPSNYGYTF.

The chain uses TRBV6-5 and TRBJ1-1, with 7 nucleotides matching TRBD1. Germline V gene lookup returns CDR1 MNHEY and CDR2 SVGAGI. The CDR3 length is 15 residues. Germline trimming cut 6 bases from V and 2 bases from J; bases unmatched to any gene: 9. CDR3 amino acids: CASRPSTGSNTEAFF. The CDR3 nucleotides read TGTGCCAGCAGGCCCTCGACAGGGTCCAACACTGAAGCTTTCTTT.

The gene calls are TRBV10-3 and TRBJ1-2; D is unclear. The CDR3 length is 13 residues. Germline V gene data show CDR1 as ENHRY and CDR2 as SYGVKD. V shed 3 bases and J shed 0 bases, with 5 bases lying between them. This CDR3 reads CAISDKSNYGYTF. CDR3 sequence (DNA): TGTGCCATCAGTGACAAATCTAACTATGGCTACACCTTC.

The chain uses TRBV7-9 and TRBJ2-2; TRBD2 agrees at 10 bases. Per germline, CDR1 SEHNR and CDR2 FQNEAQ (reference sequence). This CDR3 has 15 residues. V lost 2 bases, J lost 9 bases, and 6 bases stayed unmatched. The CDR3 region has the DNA TGTGCCAGCAGCTTATCCGCTAGCGGGAGCTGGGAGCTGTTTTTT. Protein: CASSLSASGSWELFF.

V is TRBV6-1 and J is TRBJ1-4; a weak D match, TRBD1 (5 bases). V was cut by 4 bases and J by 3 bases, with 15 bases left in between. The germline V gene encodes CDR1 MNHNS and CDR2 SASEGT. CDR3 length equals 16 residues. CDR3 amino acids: CASSGLMGLANEKLFF. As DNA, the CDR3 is TGTGCCAGCAGTGGACTGATGGGGCTGGCTAATGAAAAACTGTTTTTT.

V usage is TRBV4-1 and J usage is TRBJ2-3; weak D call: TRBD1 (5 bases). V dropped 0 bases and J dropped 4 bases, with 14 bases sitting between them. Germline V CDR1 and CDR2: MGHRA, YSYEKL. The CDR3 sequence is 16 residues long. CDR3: CASSQDGQGGADTQYF. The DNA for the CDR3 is TGCGCCAGCAGCCAAGATGGGCAGGGTGGGGCAGATACGCAGTATTTT.

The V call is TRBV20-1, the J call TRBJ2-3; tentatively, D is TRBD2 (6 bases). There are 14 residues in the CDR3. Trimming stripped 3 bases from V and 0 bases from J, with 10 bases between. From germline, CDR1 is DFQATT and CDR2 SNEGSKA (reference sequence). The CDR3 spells CSASYGTSTDTQYF. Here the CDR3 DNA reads TGCAGTGCTAGTTACGGGACTAGCACAGATACGCAGTATTTT.

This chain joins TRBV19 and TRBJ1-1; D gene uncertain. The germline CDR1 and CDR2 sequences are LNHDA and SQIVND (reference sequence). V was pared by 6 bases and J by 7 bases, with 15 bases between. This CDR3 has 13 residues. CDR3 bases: TGTGCCAGTAGCAACAGCCTGACCCATGAAGCTTTCTTT. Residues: CASSNSLTHEAFF.

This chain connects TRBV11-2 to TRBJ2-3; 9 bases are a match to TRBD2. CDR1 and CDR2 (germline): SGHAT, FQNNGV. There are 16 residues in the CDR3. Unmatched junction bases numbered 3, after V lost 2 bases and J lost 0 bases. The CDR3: CASSLLAGTSTDTQYF. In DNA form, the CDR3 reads TGTGCCAGCAGCTTACTAGCGGGGACTAGCACAGATACGCAGTATTTT.

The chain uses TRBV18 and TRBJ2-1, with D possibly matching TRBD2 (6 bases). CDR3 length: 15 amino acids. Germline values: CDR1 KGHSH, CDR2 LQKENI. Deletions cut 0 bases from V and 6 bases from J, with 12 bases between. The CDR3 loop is CASSPPTGSSNEQFF. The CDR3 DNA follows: TGTGCCAGCTCACCACCGACCGGGAGTAGCAATGAGCAGTTCTTC.